This TCR beta chain comes out of a study of metastatic and nonmetastatic thyroid tumors. Overall study: The authors compared repertoires across blood and tumor or nodule tissue from malignant and benign thyroid patients.

Per the study methods: The study's classifier, a distant-metastasis tool for papillary thyroid cancer, was built using CDR3 differences across clinicopathological groups. TCRdb ran MiXCR on the PCR reads. The V and J calls follow TCRdb's processing rather than the paper's. The data show about 33,000 clones, 10% to 12% seen once. This clone was seen a handful of times. The target antigen is unknown. Overall study results and limits: Reports indicated that malignant thyroid tumors showed significantly higher TCR beta diversity than benign nodules did, in blood and tumor.

Prior to thyroid surgery, none of the patients had received any treatment. Per the germline V gene, CDR1 is SGHAT and CDR2 is FQNNGV. This CDR3 region has 16 residues. Trimming took off 2 bases at V and 2 bases at J, with 15 bases between the two ends. Sequencing was done on a sample of blood. This receptor was taken from a female donor with papillary thyroid cancer or a benign thyroid nodule (not recorded which). Some clones in this sample may be carry-over from other donors' samples. The chain carries TRBV11-2 and TRBJ1-1; D is unresolved. The CDR3 here is CASSLSSGGINTEAFF. CDR3 DNA: TGTGCCAGCAGCTTATCCTCAGGCGGTATTAACACTGAAGCTTTCTTT. Supplemented by reference TRBV11-2 and TRBJ1-1, the full variable domain reads EAGVAQSPRYKIIEKRQSVAFWCNPISGHATLYWYQQILGQGPKLLIQFQNNGVVDDSQLPKDRFSAERLKGVDSTLKIQPAKLEDSAVYLCASSLSSGGINTEAFFGQGTRLTVV.